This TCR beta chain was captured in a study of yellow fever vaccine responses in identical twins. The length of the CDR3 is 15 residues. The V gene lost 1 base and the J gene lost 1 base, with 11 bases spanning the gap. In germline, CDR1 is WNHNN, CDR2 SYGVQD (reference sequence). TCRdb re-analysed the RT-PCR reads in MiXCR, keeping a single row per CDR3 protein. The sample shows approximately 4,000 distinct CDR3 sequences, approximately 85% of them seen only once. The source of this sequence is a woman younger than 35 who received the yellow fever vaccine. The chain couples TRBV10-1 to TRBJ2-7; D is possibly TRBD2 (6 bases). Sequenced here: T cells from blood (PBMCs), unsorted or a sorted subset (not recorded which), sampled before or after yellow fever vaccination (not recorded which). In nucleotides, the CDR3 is TGCGCCAGCAGTGAGTTTGCTAGCGTATCCTACGAGCAGTACTTC. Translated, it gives CASSEFASVSYEQYF.